A selection of T cell receptor beta chains follows, all from one sample in a study of Ad26.COV2.S vaccination and SARS-CoV-2 variants. TCRdb's copy holds only in-frame clones and misses some; the assay was immunoSEQ multiplex PCR. The repertoire consists of roughly 270,000 clones, with 87% occurring once and the leading ten covering around 3.5%. The sequences come from peripheral blood, collected in a trial of Ad26.COV2.S vaccine versus placebo. All receptors derive from a person aged 18-60 years who received the Ad26.COV2.S COVID-19 vaccine or a placebo. The CDR3 runs from the conserved cysteine through the conserved F or W. A D gene is named only where the DNA matches it firmly. Not every row has a clone size; where given, it reads once, few, many or a size class.

>TRBD1|-|TRBJ2-5|TRBV7-3|14
TGTGCCAGCAGCCTACAGGGGAGCCAAGAGACCCAGTACTTC
CASSLQGSQETQYF
>TRBD1|once|TRBJ2-7|TRBV5-8|15
TGTGCCAGCAGCGTCTCCGGGACAGGGGTTAACGAGCAGTACTTC
CASSVSGTGVNEQYF
>TRBD1|-|TRBJ2-4|TRBV3-1/TRBV3-2|16
TGTGCCAGCAGCCGACGGGACAGTCTAGCCAAAAACATTCAGTACTTC
CASSRRDSLAKNIQYF
>-|-|TRBJ2-4|TRBV6-2/TRBV6-3|14
TGTGCCAGCAGTTACCGGGGGCTCGAAAACATTCAGTACTTC
CASSYRGLENIQYF
>-|-|TRBJ1-5|TRBV19|14
TGTGCCAGTAGTATGAGAGAGTTCAATCAGCCCCAGCATTTT
CASSMREFNQPQHF
>TRBD2|-|TRBJ2-1|TRBV10-3|14
TGTGCCATCCTAGCGGGAGGGTCCTACAATGAGCAGTTCTTC
CAILAGGSYNEQFF
>-|-|TRBJ1-2|TRBV29-1|14
TGCAGCGTTGCCCCTCGGACCCAGGTGGCTGGCTACACCTTC
CSVAPRTQVAGYTF
>-|-|TRBJ1-4|TRBV30|14
TGTGCCTGGAGTCGGAGGGGAGGGTATGAAAAACTGTTTTTT
CAWSRRGGYEKLFF
>-|once|TRBJ1-1|TRBV5-8|15
TGTGCCAGCACCCGCCGCCCGACGGTCAACACTGAAGCTTTCTTT
CASTRRPTVNTEAFF
>TRBD2|-|TRBJ2-7|TRBV9|15
TGTGCCAGCAGCGATCGAGCGGGGGGACCCCACGAGCAGTACTTC
CASSDRAGGPHEQYF
>-|-|TRBJ1-1|TRBV14|15
TGTGCCAGCAGCCGATGGGCGGGGCCGAACACTGAAGCTTTCTTT
CASSRWAGPNTEAFF
>-|-|TRBJ2-5|TRBV7-9|14
TGTGCCAGCAGCCCAGCCAGGGGCCAAGAGACCCAGTACTTC
CASSPARGQETQYF
>TRBD1|few|TRBJ1-1|TRBV4-2|15
TGTGCCAGCAGCCATGGACAGGGCTTCGACACTGAAGCTTTCTTT
CASSHGQGFDTEAFF
>TRBD1|-|TRBJ1-2|TRBV6-1|14
TGTGCCAGCAGTGAAAAAGGGACAGAGGATGGCTACACCTTC
CASSEKGTEDGYTF
>TRBD2|-|TRBJ2-7|TRBV4-3|17
TGCGCCAGCAGCCCGGGACTAGCGGGGGGGGGATCCTACGAGCAGTACTTC
CASSPGLAGGGSYEQYF
>TRBD2|-|TRBJ2-5|TRBV13|18
TGTGCCAGCAGCTTAGGCCAAGTGAGCGGGGTCTACCAAGAGACCCAGTACTTC
CASSLGQVSGVYQETQYF
>TRBD1|once|TRBJ2-5|TRBV3-1/TRBV3-2|15
TGTGCCAGCAGCCTCCGGGACAGGGGGCAAGAGACCCAGTACTTC
CASSLRDRGQETQYF
>-|-|TRBJ1-4|TRBV3-1/TRBV3-2|15
TGTGCCAGCAGCCAAGATCTGGCCAGGGTTGAAAAACTGTTTTTT
CASSQDLARVEKLFF
>-|-|TRBJ2-5|TRBV6-5|13
TGTGCCAGCAGTTACCAGCAAAGGGAGACCCAGTACTTC
CASSYQQRETQYF
>TRBD2|-|TRBJ2-7|TRBV5-1|16
TGCGCCAGCAGCTTCGGTGTAGCGGGACTCTCCTACGAGCAGTACTTC
CASSFGVAGLSYEQYF
>-|once|TRBJ1-6|TRBV7-3|14
TGTGCCAGCAGCTTAAACTCCTATAATTCACCCCTCCACTTT
CASSLNSYNSPLHF
>-|-|TRBJ1-1|TRBV28|13
TGTGCCAGCAGTGGGCAAAGTGACACTGAAGCTTTCTTT
CASSGQSDTEAFF
>TRBD2|-|TRBJ2-1|TRBV11-2|13
TGTGCCAGCAGCTTACTAGCGGGCCATGAGCAGTTCTTC
CASSLLAGHEQFF
>TRBD2|-|TRBJ2-1|TRBV5-4|15
TGTGCCAGCAGCTTGGACCTAGCGGAGTACAATGAGCAGTTCTTC
CASSLDLAEYNEQFF
>-|once|TRBJ1-1|TRBV9|13
TGTGCCAGCAGCGTAGGGGATGGAACTGAAGCTTTCTTT
CASSVGDGTEAFF
>-|-|TRBJ2-7|TRBV5-1|14
TGCGCCAGCAGCGAGGCGGGACTCTCCTACGAGCAGTACTTC
CASSEAGLSYEQYF
>-|-|TRBJ1-6|TRBV7-2|14
TGTGCCAGCAGCTTAGCCCTGTACTCTTCACCCCTCCACTTT
CASSLALYSSPLHF
>-|-|TRBJ2-7|TRBV5-6|12
TGTGCCAGCAGCTCCCGGGGCTACGAGCAGTACTTC
CASSSRGYEQYF
>-|-|TRBJ1-2|TRBV6-6|14
TGTGCCAGCACTCAGGGGCTTCGGGACTATGGCTACACCTTC
CASTQGLRDYGYTF
>-|once|TRBJ1-2|TRBV12-5|13
TGTGCTAGTGGTTTCTTGGATCCCTATGGCTACACCTTC
CASGFLDPYGYTF
>TRBD2|once|TRBJ2-1|TRBV29-1|16
TGCAGCGTTGGAGCCACACGACTAGCGGGGAACAATGAGCAGTTCTTC
CSVGATRLAGNNEQFF
>-|-|TRBJ2-3|TRBV5-6|15
TGTGCCAGCAGCTTAGGATGGCGGGACTCAGATACGCAGTATTTT
CASSLGWRDSDTQYF
>TRBD1|-|TRBJ2-1|TRBV7-2|14
TGTGCCAGCAGCCTAACGACAGGGGGCAATGAGCAGTTCTTC
CASSLTTGGNEQFF
>-|-|TRBJ2-7|TRBV25-1|15
TGTGCCAGCAGTGCAAATATAGGATCTGTCCGCGAGCAGTACTTC
CASSANIGSVREQYF
>-|few|TRBJ1-2|TRBV5-1|14
TGCGCCAGCAGCCCCTTAGGGGGGGCGCGGGGCTACACCTTC
CASSPLGGARGYTF
>TRBD2|-|TRBJ2-1|TRBV7-3|15
TGTGCCAGCAGCCCCTCCCGGGGGGGCTACAATGAGCAGTTCTTC
CASSPSRGGYNEQFF
>TRBD2|-|TRBJ2-3|TRBV9|16
TGTGCCAGCAGCGTAGGGCTAGCGGGCGTCACAGATACGCAGTATTTT
CASSVGLAGVTDTQYF
>-|-|TRBJ2-1|TRBV10-3|12
TGTGCCATCAGTCGGCAGTACAATGAGCAGTTCTTC
CAISRQYNEQFF
>TRBD1|few|TRBJ2-7|TRBV5-4|15
TGTGCCAGCAGCGCCGGACAGGGGTACTCCTACGAGCAGTACTTC
CASSAGQGYSYEQYF
>TRBD2|-|TRBJ2-3|TRBV9|15
TGTGCCAGCAGCGTAGTTAGCGGGTCTGGGGCTACGCAGTATTTT
CASSVVSGSGATQYF
>-|-|TRBJ1-2|TRBV5-4|15
TGTGCCAGCAGCCCGAGACAGGACCGCTTGGAGGGCTACACCTTC
CASSPRQDRLEGYTF
>-|-|TRBJ1-6|TRBV6-5|14
TGTGCCAGCACCACGACAGCAAATAATTCACCCCTCCACTTT
CASTTTANNSPLHF